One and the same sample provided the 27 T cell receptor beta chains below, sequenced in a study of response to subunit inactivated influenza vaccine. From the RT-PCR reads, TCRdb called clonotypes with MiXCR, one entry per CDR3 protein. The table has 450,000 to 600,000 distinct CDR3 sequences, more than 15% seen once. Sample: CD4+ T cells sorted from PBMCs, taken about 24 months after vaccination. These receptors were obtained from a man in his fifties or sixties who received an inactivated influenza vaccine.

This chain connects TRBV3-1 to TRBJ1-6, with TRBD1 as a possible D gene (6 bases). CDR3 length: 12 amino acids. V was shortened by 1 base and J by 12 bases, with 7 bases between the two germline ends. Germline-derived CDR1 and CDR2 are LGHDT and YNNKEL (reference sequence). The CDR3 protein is CASSQGGGPLHF. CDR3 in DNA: TGTGCCAGCAGCCAAGGAGGGGGACCCCTCCACTTT.

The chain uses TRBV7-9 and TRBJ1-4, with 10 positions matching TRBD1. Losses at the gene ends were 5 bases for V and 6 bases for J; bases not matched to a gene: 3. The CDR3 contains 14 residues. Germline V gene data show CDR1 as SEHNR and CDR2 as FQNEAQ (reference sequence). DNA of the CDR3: TGTGCCAGCAGCCTAGACAGGGGGCATGAAAAACTGTTTTTT. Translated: CASSLDRGHEKLFF.

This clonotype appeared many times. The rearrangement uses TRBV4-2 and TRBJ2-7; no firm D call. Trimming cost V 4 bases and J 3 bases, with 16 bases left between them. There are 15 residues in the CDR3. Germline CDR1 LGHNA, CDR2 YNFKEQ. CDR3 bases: TGTGCCAGCAGCCCGAGTGGCAGAGGTAACTACGAGCAGTACTTC. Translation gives CASSPSGRGNYEQYF.

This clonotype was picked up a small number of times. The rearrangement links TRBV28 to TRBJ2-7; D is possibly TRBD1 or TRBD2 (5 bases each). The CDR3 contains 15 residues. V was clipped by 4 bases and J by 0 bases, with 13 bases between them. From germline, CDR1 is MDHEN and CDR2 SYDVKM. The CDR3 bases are TGTGCCAGCAGTTCCCATGGGACGTCCTCCTACGAGCAGTACTTC. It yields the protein CASSSHGTSSYEQYF.

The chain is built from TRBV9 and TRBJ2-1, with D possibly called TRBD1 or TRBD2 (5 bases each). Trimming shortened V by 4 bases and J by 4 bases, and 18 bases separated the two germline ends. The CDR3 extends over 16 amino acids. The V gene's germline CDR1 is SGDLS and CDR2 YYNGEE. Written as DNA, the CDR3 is TGTGCCAGCAGCCCTAGAGAGGGACGCACTTACAATGAGCAGTTCTTC. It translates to CASSPREGRTYNEQFF.

The chain's CDR3 is CASSGPPGQGNYGYTF. The CDR3 region has the DNA TGTGCCAGCAGTGGCCCTCCGGGACAGGGTAACTATGGCTACACCTTC. The rearrangement links TRBV25-1 to TRBJ1-2; 9 bases match TRBD1. The CDR3 is made up of 16 amino acids. CDR1 is MGHDK, CDR2 SYGVNS, per germline. Trimming cost V 4 bases and J 1 base; bases outside gene matches: 7.

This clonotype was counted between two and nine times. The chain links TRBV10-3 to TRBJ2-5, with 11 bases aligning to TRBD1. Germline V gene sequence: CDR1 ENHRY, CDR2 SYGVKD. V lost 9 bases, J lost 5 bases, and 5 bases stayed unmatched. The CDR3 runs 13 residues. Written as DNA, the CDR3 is TGTGCCATTGGACAGGGGGCTGGGGAGACCCAGTACTTC. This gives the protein CAIGQGAGETQYF.

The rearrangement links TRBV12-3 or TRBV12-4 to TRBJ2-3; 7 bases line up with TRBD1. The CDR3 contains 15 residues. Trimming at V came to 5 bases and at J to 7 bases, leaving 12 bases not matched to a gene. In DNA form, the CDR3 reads TGTGCCAGCAGTGGCCGGGACAGAGGAAAAAATACGCAGTATTTT. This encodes CASSGRDRGKNTQYF.

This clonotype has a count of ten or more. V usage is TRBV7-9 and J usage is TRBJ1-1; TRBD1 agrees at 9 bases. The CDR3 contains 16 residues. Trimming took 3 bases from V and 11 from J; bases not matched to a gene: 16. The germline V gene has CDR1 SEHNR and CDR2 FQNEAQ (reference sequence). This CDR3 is CASSLGSRTGEGSAFF. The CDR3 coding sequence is TGTGCCAGCAGCTTGGGGTCAAGGACAGGGGAAGGCTCGGCTTTCTTT.

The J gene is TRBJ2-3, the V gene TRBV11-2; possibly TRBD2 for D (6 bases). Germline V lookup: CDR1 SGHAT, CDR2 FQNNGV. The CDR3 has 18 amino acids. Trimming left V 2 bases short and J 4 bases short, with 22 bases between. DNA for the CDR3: TGTGCCAGCAGCTTACCTCAGGGTCTGGGGGGAGAATCAGATACGCAGTATTTT. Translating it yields CASSLPQGLGGESDTQYF.

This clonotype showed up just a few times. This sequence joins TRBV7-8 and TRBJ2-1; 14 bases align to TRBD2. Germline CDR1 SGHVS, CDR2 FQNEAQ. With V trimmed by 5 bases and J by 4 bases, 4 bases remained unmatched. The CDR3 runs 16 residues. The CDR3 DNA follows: TGTGCCAGCAGCCGACTAGCGGGGGGGCCTTACAATGAGCAGTTCTTC. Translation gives CASSRLAGGPYNEQFF.

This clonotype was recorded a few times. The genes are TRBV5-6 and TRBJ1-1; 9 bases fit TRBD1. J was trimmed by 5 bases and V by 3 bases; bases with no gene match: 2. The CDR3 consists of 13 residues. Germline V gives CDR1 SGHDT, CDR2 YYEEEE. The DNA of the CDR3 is TGTGCCAGCAGCTGGACAGGGGTAACTGAAGCTTTCTTT. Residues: CASSWTGVTEAFF.

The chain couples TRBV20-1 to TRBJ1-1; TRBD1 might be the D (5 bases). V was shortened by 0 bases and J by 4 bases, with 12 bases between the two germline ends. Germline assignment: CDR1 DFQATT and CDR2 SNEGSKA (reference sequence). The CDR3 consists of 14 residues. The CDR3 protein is CSARDFRGGTEAFF. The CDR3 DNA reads TGCAGTGCTAGAGATTTTAGGGGCGGCACTGAAGCTTTCTTT.

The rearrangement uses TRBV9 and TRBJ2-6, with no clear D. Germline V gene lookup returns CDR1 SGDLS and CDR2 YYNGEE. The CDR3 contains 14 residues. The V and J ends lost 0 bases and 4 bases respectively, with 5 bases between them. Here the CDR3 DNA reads TGTGCCAGCAGCGTAGTCGCCGGGGCCAACGTCCTGACTTTC. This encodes CASSVVAGANVLTF.

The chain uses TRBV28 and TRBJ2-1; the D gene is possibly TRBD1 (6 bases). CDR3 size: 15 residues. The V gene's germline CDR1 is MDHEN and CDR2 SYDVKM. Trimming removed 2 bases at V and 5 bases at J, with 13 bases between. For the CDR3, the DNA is TGTGCCAGCAGTTTAGGGCAGGGGTATAACAATGAGCAGTTCTTC. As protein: CASSLGQGYNNEQFF.

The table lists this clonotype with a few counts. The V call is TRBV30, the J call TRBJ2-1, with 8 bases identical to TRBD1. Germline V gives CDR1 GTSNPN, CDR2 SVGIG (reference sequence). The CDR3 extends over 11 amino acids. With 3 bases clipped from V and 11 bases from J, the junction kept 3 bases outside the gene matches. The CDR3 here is CAWSAGGQQFF. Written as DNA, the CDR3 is TGTGCCTGGAGCGCAGGGGGCCAGCAGTTCTTC.

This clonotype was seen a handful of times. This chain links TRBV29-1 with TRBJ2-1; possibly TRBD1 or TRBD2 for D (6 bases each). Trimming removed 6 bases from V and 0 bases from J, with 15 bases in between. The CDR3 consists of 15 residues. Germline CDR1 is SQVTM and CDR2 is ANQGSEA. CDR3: CSVGGGLSSYNEQFF. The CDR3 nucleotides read TGCAGCGTAGGAGGGGGGCTTAGCTCCTACAATGAGCAGTTCTTC.

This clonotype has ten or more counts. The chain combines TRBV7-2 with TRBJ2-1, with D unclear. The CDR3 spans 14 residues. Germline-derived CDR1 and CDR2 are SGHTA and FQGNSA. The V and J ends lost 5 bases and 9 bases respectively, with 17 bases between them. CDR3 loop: CASSTNGFSGEQFF. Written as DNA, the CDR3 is TGTGCCAGCAGCACTAACGGGTTCTCTGGTGAGCAGTTCTTC.

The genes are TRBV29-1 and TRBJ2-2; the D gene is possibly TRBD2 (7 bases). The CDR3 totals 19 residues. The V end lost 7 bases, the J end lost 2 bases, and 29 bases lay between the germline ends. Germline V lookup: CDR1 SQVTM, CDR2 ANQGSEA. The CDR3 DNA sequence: TGCAGCGCCTTACGGTGGGGGGGCGCGCTACGGGAAAACACCGGGGAGCTGTTTTTT. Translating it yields CSALRWGGALRENTGELFF.

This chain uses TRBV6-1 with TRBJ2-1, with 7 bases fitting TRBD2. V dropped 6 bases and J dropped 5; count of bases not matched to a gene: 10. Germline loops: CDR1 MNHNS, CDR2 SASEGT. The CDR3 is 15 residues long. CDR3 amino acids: CASRAGTTSNNEQFF. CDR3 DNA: TGTGCCAGCAGGGCCGGGACTACCTCGAACAATGAGCAGTTCTTC.

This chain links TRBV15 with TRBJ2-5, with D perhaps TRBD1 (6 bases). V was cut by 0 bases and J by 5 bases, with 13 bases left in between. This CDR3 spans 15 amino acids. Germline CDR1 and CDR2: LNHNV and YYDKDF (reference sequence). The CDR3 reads CATSREVQGDETQYF. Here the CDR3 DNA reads TGTGCCACCAGCAGAGAGGTACAGGGTGACGAGACCCAGTACTTC.

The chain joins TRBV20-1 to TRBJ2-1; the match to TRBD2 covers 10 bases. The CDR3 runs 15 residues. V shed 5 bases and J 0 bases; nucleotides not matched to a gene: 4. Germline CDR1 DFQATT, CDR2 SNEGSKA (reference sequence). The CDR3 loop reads CSALPSGGSYNEQFF. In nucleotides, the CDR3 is TGCAGTGCTCTACCTAGCGGGGGCTCCTACAATGAGCAGTTCTTC.

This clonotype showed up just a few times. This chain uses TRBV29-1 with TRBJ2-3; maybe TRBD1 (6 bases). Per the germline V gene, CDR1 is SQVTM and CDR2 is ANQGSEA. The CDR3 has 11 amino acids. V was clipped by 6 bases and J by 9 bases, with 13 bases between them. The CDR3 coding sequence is TGCAGCGTACGACAGGTCGACACGCAGTATTTT. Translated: CSVRQVDTQYF.

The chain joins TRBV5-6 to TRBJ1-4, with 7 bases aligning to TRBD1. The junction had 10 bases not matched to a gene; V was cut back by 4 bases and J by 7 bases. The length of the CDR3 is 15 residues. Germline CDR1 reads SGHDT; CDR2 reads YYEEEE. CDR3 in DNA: TGTGCCAGCAGCCTGGAGGGACAGAAACGTGAAAAACTGTTTTTT. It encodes CASSLEGQKREKLFF.

CDR3 DNA: TGCAGTGCTGCGCAGGGGGCGGAAAATCAGCCCCAGCATTTT. It codes for CSAAQGAENQPQHF. The chain carries TRBV20-1 and TRBJ1-5, with 8 positions matching TRBD1. Germline assignment: CDR1 DFQATT and CDR2 SNEGSKA (reference sequence). The trim removed 5 bases at V and 4 bases at J, leaving 7 bases unmatched. The CDR3 is made up of 14 amino acids.

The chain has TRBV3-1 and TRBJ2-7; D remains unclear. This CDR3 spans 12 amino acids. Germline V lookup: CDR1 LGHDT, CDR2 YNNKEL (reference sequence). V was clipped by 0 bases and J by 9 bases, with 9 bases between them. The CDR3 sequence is CASSQEGLRQYF. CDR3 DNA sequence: TGTGCCAGCAGCCAAGAGGGCCTACGGCAGTACTTC.

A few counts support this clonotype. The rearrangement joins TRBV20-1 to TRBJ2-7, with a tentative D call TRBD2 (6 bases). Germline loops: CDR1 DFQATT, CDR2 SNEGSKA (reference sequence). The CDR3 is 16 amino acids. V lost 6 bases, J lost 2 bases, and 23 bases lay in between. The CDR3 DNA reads TGCAGTGCCAACCCGGCCGGCGGGGCAACCACCTACGAGCAGTACTTC. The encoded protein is CSANPAGGATTYEQYF.